The 12 T cell receptor beta chains in this list originate from one sample, sequenced in a study of shared clonotypes between healthy human individuals (TCRdb year 2020). Receptors were amplified or captured by the immunoSEQ multiplex PCR assay. TCRdb's version of the immuneACCESS table is confined to in-frame rearrangements and falls short of the full clone set. An unresolved V gene accounts for under half of the shortfall where checked; the remainder is of unknown origin. The sample table shows approximately 1.5 million clones, and 98% to 99% are seen once. Together, the top ten hold over 0.3% of the sample. The sample consisted of naive CD4+ T cells sorted from blood. The cell subset or site label on this specimen signifies: CD45RA+ positively selected. Receptor source: a man between 25 and 39 years old in good health.

The V and J genes are TRBV11-3 and TRBJ2-2, with 8 bases identical to TRBD2. The germline gives CDR1 SGHNT, CDR2 YENEEA. V lost 5 bases, J lost 8 bases, and 7 bases stayed unmatched. The CDR3 spans 14 residues. CDR3 sequence (DNA): TGTGCCAGCAGCCCTAGCGTAGCGGGAGGGGAGCTGTTTTTT. Its translation: CASSPSVAGGELFF.

The V and J genes are TRBV7-3 and TRBJ2-1, with D hard to call. The CDR3 contains 12 residues. Germline assignment: CDR1 SGHTA and CDR2 FQGTGA. Trimming removed 2 bases from V and 8 bases from J, with 7 bases in between. In DNA, the CDR3 is TGTGCCAGCAGCTTAGGTAGTCATGAGCAGTTCTTC. It specifies CASSLGSHEQFF. Using reference TRBV7-3 and TRBJ2-1 for the parts outside the CDR3, the full variable domain is GAGVSQTPSNKVTEKGKYVELRCDPISGHTALYWYRQSLGQGPEFLIYFQGTGAADDSGLPNDRFFAVRPEGSVSTLKIQRTERGDSAVYLCASSLGSHEQFFGPGTRLTVL.

The chain is built from TRBV5-8 and TRBJ1-5; D possibly corresponds to TRBD1 (6 bases). Germline CDR1 and CDR2: SGHTS and YDEGEE. V was cut by 2 bases and J by 0 bases, with 15 bases left in between. CDR3 length equals 17 residues. In DNA form, the CDR3 reads TGTGCCAGCAGCTTAGATCAGGGGTCCTATAGCAATCAGCCCCAGCATTTT. It encodes CASSLDQGSYSNQPQHF.

The chain employs TRBV7-9 and TRBJ1-5; no firm D call. This CDR3 comprises 17 residues. Trimming left V 4 bases short and J 7 bases short, with 23 bases between. In germline, CDR1 is SEHNR, CDR2 FQNEAQ (reference sequence). Here the CDR3 reads CASSSYSGNPFYQPQHF. Here the CDR3 DNA reads TGTGCCAGCAGCTCCTACTCGGGAAACCCCTTTTACCAGCCCCAGCATTTT. The full variable domain, in which reference TRBV7-9 and TRBJ1-5 provide the parts outside the CDR3, is DTGVSQNPRHKITKRGQNVTFRCDPISEHNRLYWYRQTLGQGPEFLTYFQNEAQLEKSRLLSDRFSAERPKGSFSTLEIQRTEQGDSAMYLCASSSYSGNPFYQPQHFGDGTRLSIL.

The chain recombines TRBV5-4 with TRBJ2-1; D not certain. V dropped 1 base and J dropped 3 bases, with 5 bases sitting between them. The CDR3 runs to 13 residues. Germline V gene lookup returns CDR1 SGHNT and CDR2 YYREEE (reference sequence). The CDR3 DNA follows: TGTGCCAGCAGCTTGCCCAACTACAATGAGCAGTTCTTC. Translation: CASSLPNYNEQFF. Full variable domain (missing parts from reference TRBV5-4 and TRBJ2-1): ETGVTQSPTHLIKTRGQQVTLRCSSQSGHNTVSWYQQALGQGPQFIFQYYREEENGRGNFPPRFSGLQFPNYSSELNVNALELDDSALYLCASSLPNYNEQFFGPGTRLTVL.

The chain employs TRBV28 and TRBJ2-7, with D maybe TRBD1 (6 bases). Germline CDR1 is MDHEN and CDR2 is SYDVKM. Trimming cost V 5 bases and J 4 bases, with 21 bases left between them. CDR3 length: 16 residues. The CDR3 loop reads CASSQINRASYYEQYF. DNA for the CDR3: TGTGCCAGCAGTCAAATCAACAGGGCTAGTTATTACGAGCAGTACTTC.

Here the CDR3 reads CASSIGTGRYEQYF. DNA for the CDR3: TGTGCCAGTAGTATCGGGACCGGGCGTTACGAGCAGTACTTC. This rearrangement joins TRBV19 to TRBJ2-7; perhaps D is TRBD1 or TRBD2 (5 bases each). The CDR3 contains 14 residues. The V end lost 3 bases, the J end lost 4 bases, and 13 bases lay between the germline ends. CDR1 and CDR2 (germline): LNHDA, SQIVND (reference sequence).

This chain links TRBV6-1 with TRBJ2-7, with a possible D match to TRBD1 (5 bases). Trimming removed 6 bases at V and 6 bases at J, with 9 bases between. In germline, CDR1 is MNHNS, CDR2 SASEGT. The length of the CDR3 is 11 residues. The CDR3 bases are TGTGCCAGCAGGACAGTCCCCGAGCAGTACTTC. Translation: CASRTVPEQYF.

J is TRBJ1-4 and V is TRBV9; D perhaps matches TRBD1 (6 bases). Germline V CDR1 and CDR2: SGDLS, YYNGEE. This CDR3 spans 17 amino acids. Trimming stripped 0 bases from V and 5 bases from J, with 17 bases between. Written as DNA, the CDR3 is TGTGCCAGCAGCGTAGCGGGCAGGACAGCGGGGAATGAAAAACTGTTTTTT. Translating it yields CASSVAGRTAGNEKLFF.

This clone was recorded only once. The chain is built from TRBV28 and TRBJ2-7, with D uncertain. The CDR3 runs 16 residues. CDR1 is MDHEN and CDR2 is SYDVKM in the germline V gene. V lost 1 base, J lost 2 bases, and 15 bases lay in between. CDR3 residues: CASSLSPVRSAYEQYF. The CDR3 nucleotides are TGTGCCAGCAGTTTATCTCCCGTGAGGTCAGCCTACGAGCAGTACTTC.

V and J are TRBV5-6 and TRBJ2-7, with D maybe TRBD1 (5 bases). V was pared by 6 bases and J by 1 base, with 23 bases between. The CDR3 spans 17 residues. The germline CDR1 and CDR2 sequences are SGHDT and YYEEEE. CDR3 in DNA: TGTGCCAGCACCATCTACGGTTTGGACACCCAGTCCTACGAGCAGTACTTC. It is translated as CASTIYGLDTQSYEQYF.

This chain links TRBV5-1 with TRBJ2-7, with 7 nucleotides matching TRBD2. Germline CDR1 and CDR2: SGHRS and YFSETQ. The junction had 17 bases not matched to a gene; V was cut back by 0 bases and J by 11 bases. The CDR3 is made up of 16 amino acids. In DNA form, the CDR3 reads TGCGCCAGCAGCTTGGAGGACGGGAGGTCACACGTCAAGGAGTACTTC. Its protein is CASSLEDGRSHVKEYF. Looking up the rest from reference TRBV5-1 and TRBJ2-7 gives the full variable domain: KAGVTQTPRYLIKTRGQQVTLSCSPISGHRSVSWYQQTPGQGLQFLFEYFSETQRNKGNFPGRFSGRQFSNSRSEMNVSTLELGDSALYLCASSLEDGRSHVKEYFGPGTRLTVT.